These 9 T cell receptor beta chains were sequenced from one sample in a study of blood T cell repertoires in COVID-19 (dated by TCRdb to the early 2020s). Library generation was performed with the immunoSEQ multiplex PCR assay. This is the immuneACCESS table as TCRdb keeps it, with only in-frame sequences that have V and J called. A part of the clones is gone; compared with another copy, unresolved V genes explain less than half, and the rest is unexplained. This sample has more than 60,000 clones in its table, and 75% to 90% of those were observed once. The ten top clones hold over 6% of the sample. Sequenced material: peripheral blood. These receptors originate from a man aged 80 or over with COVID-19, enrolled during active disease.

V and J are TRBV27 and TRBJ1-2; 7 bases match TRBD1. CDR1 and CDR2 from the germline V gene are MNHEY and SMNVEV (reference sequence). The CDR3 covers 13 residues. Unmatched junction bases numbered 4, after V lost 5 bases and J lost 4 bases. CDR3 in amino acids: CASSTRQGYGYTF. For the CDR3, the DNA is TGTGCCAGCAGTACCCGACAGGGCTATGGCTACACCTTC.

The chain has TRBV15 and TRBJ1-3; D is possibly TRBD1 (5 bases). CDR3 length: 16 residues. Deletions cut 5 bases from V and 0 bases from J, with 14 bases between. Germline CDR1 is LNHNV and CDR2 is YYDKDF (reference sequence). The CDR3 region has the DNA TGTGCCACCAGCCCACGACGGGGGAACTCTGGAAACACCATATATTTT. The encoded protein is CATSPRRGNSGNTIYF.

A word on this clone: The sample contains more than one DNA sequence encoding this CDR3. The rearrangement joins TRBV7-2 to TRBJ1-5; maybe TRBD1 (5 bases). The V and J ends lost 0 bases and 2 bases respectively, with 8 bases between them. CDR3 length: 15 residues. In germline, CDR1 is SGHTA, CDR2 FQGNSA. In nucleotides, the CDR3 is TGTGCCAGCAGCTTAGCTTGGGGGGGCAATCAGCCCCAGCATTTT. Its translation: CASSLAWGGNQPQHF.

The V call is TRBV7-9, the J call TRBJ2-3, with 7 bases identical to TRBD2. Per germline, CDR1 SEHNR and CDR2 FQNEAQ (reference sequence). The junction had 13 bases not matched to a gene; V was cut back by 5 bases and J by 2 bases. This CDR3 is 17 amino acids long. CDR3 in amino acids: CASSPRGASGATDTQYF. In DNA, the CDR3 is TGTGCCAGCAGCCCTAGAGGGGCTAGCGGCGCCACAGATACGCAGTATTTT.

The chain carries TRBV6-5 and TRBJ1-1; D may be TRBD1 (5 bases). V lost 3 bases and J lost 3, with 14 bases in between. The CDR3 consists of 15 residues. Germline loops: CDR1 MNHEY, CDR2 SVGAGI. The chain's CDR3 is CASSYRWSGDTEAFF. The CDR3 nucleotides read TGTGCCAGCAGTTATAGGTGGTCGGGGGACACTGAAGCTTTCTTT.

The chain has TRBV6-2 or TRBV6-3 and TRBJ1-5; D is unclear. The CDR3 is made up of 14 amino acids. V lost 6 bases and J lost 5, with 14 bases in between. Germline V gene sequence: CDR1 MNHEY, CDR2 SVGEGT. The CDR3 DNA reads as TGTGCCAGCAGCCATGGAGGGATGCATCAGCCCCAGCATTTT. This encodes CASSHGGMHQPQHF.

This rearrangement joins TRBV14 to TRBJ2-3; weak D call: TRBD2 (6 bases). This CDR3 has 16 amino acids. Germline lookup yields CDR1 SGHDN and CDR2 FVKESK. With 4 bases removed from V and 1 base from J, the gap between germline ends came to 15 bases. The CDR3 loop reads CASSPRSSGRTDTQYF. CDR3 coding DNA: TGTGCCAGCAGCCCACGTAGTAGCGGCCGCACAGATACGCAGTATTTT. Complete variable domain (other parts from reference TRBV14 and TRBJ2-3): EAGVTQFPSHSVIEKGQTVTLRCDPISGHDNLYWYRRVMGKEIKFLLHFVKESKQDESGMPNNRFLAERTGGTYSTLKVQPAELEDSGVYFCASSPRSSGRTDTQYFGPGTRLTVL.

The chain is built from TRBV6-5 and TRBJ2-7; 8 bases fit TRBD1. Germline CDR1 is MNHEY and CDR2 is SVGAGI. The CDR3 is 15 amino acids. Trimming cost V 2 bases and J 2 bases; bases outside gene matches: 5. CDR3 region: CASSYLPTGAYEQYF. CDR3 bases: TGTGCCAGCAGTTACCTGCCGACAGGGGCCTACGAGCAGTACTTC.

The chain couples TRBV25-1 to TRBJ1-2, with 10 bases that match TRBD1. With 6 bases clipped from V and 7 bases from J, the junction kept 8 bases outside the gene matches. Per germline, CDR1 MGHDK and CDR2 SYGVNS. The CDR3 runs 14 residues. CDR3 protein: CASRQTGGHGGYTF. CDR3 DNA: TGTGCCAGCAGGCAGACAGGGGGCCATGGTGGCTACACCTTC.